Detailed here is one TCR beta chain. What it binds is not known. With 60 Vbeta and 13 Jbeta primers, the PCR was carried out. Data came from immunoSEQ multiplex PCR; TCRdb stores just in-frame clones and leaves some out. The data hold 120,000 to 150,000 clones, with roughly three fifths observed a single time. CDR3 length equals 15 residues. Germline CDR1 reads SGDLS; CDR2 reads YYNGEE. V lost 0 bases to trimming and J lost 4 bases; unmatched junction nucleotides: 4. This record comes from a study of cytomegalovirus exposure and HLA in healthy donors. Study background: An earlier analysis identified 117 million unique TCR beta sequences in 150 million to 200 million T cells. General study points: The study reported that TCR beta sequences accurately predicted HLA-A and HLA-B alleles in most subjects. The classifier, whose performance was assessed in both the original and validation cohorts, reportedly diagnosed cytomegalovirus status with high specificity and sensitivity. A likely sequencing artifact accounted for one observed cluster of highly shared sequence variants.

V is TRBV9 and J is TRBJ1-2; 9 positions match TRBD1. The material sequenced was PBMCs. The receptor comes from a male donor in good health and CMV-seronegative. The DNA for the CDR3 is TGTGCCAGCAGCGTAGGGGGACAGGGTACCTATGGCTACACCTTC. It yields the protein CASSVGGQGTYGYTF.